These 9 T cell receptor beta chains were sequenced from one sample in a study of CD8+CD57+ T cells in acquired aplastic anemia. TCR beta VDJ and CDR3 profiling used genomic DNA as template. TCRdb redid the calling of the reads with MiXCR, one entry per CDR3 protein. The sample gives fewer than 200,000 distinct CDR3 sequences, about two thirds of which show up once; approximately 42% is in the top ten. Before being chosen for sequencing, patients had shown CD8+CD57+ cell expansion by flow cytometry. The specimen sequenced was sorted CD4+, CD8+, or CD8+CD57+ T cells (not recorded which) from PBMCs. The source is a human donor with aplastic anemia.

In its sample, this clonotype was seen a few times. The J gene is TRBJ2-7, the V gene TRBV29-1; 7 positions agree with TRBD1. The CDR3 runs to 12 residues. The V segment lost 7 bases and the J segment 3 bases; nucleotides outside the gene matches: 6. Per germline, CDR1 SQVTM and CDR2 ANQGSEA. The CDR3 DNA sequence: TGCAGCGCCTCGGGACAGCGCTACGAGCAGTACTTC. Protein: CSASGQRYEQYF.

Many counts were recorded for this clonotype. This chain uses TRBV5-6 with TRBJ2-2; maybe TRBD1 (9 bases). This CDR3 spans 20 amino acids. The V gene's germline CDR1 is SGHDT and CDR2 YYEEEE. V lost 2 bases to trimming and J lost 6 bases, with 29 bases between them. The DNA of the CDR3 is TGTGCCAGCAGCTTCCAACAGGGGGCATGGCGGGAGGACACAGCCGGGGAGCTGTTTTTT. Protein product: CASSFQQGAWREDTAGELFF.

The rearrangement joins TRBV6-1 to TRBJ2-5, with D unresolved. This CDR3 spans 12 amino acids. Trimming took off 0 bases at V and 4 bases at J, with 3 bases between the two ends. Germline loops: CDR1 MNHNS, CDR2 SASEGT. The CDR3 DNA sequence: TGTGCCAGCAGTGAAGCGGGAGAGACCCAGTACTTC. It encodes CASSEAGETQYF.

J is TRBJ2-7 and V is TRBV2; 12 nucleotides match TRBD1. Germline CDR1 and CDR2: SNHLY and FYNNEI. The CDR3 is 16 amino acids. V lost 8 bases, J lost 4 bases, and 12 bases stayed unmatched. The CDR3 nucleotides read TGTGCCAGCCAGACAGAAGGGACAGGGGGCATGTACGAGCAGTACTTC. This sequence encodes CASQTEGTGGMYEQYF. Complete variable domain (other parts from reference TRBV2 and TRBJ2-7): EPEVTQTPSHQVTQMGQEVILRCVPISNHLYFYWYRQILGQKVEFLVSFYNNEISEKSEIFDDQFSVERPDGSNFTLKIRSTKLEDSAMYFCASQTEGTGGMYEQYFGPGTRLTVT.

The CDR3 loop reads CASSEKPNSYNSPLHF. CDR3 in DNA: TGTGCCAGCAGTGAAAAGCCAAACTCCTATAATTCACCCCTCCACTTT. The V call is TRBV2, the J call TRBJ1-6; no clear D gene. The CDR3 is made up of 16 amino acids. Trimming pared 2 bases from V and 0 bases from J, leaving 8 bases between. CDR1 is SNHLY and CDR2 is FYNNEI in the germline V gene.

The rearrangement links TRBV7-9 to TRBJ1-4; 9 positions match TRBD1. J gave up 7 bases and V 5 bases, and 8 bases lay outside the gene matches. The CDR3 spans 15 residues. CDR1 SEHNR and CDR2 FQNEAQ come from the germline V gene (reference sequence). DNA of the CDR3: TGTGCCAGCAGCGGCTGGACAGGGGCGCTTGAAAAACTGTTTTTT. Translated, it gives CASSGWTGALEKLFF.

In its sample, this clonotype was seen once. This rearrangement joins TRBV2 to TRBJ2-3; 7 bases align to TRBD2. V trimming: 7 bases; J trimming: 5 bases; junction bases outside the gene matches: 3. Per germline, CDR1 SNHLY and CDR2 FYNNEI. CDR3 length: 12 amino acids. The CDR3 sequence is CASKWEGDTQYF. In DNA, the CDR3 is TGTGCCAGCAAATGGGAGGGAGATACGCAGTATTTT. The whole variable domain, remainder taken from reference TRBV2 and TRBJ2-3, is EPEVTQTPSHQVTQMGQEVILRCVPISNHLYFYWYRQILGQKVEFLVSFYNNEISEKSEIFDDQFSVERPDGSNFTLKIRSTKLEDSAMYFCASKWEGDTQYFGPGTRLTVL.

V is TRBV20-1 and J is TRBJ2-5; 14 nucleotides line up with TRBD2. V gave up 3 bases and J gave up 4 bases; unmatched junction bases: 4. This CDR3 is 15 amino acids long. Germline CDR1 DFQATT, CDR2 SNEGSKA (reference sequence). The DNA of the CDR3 is TGCAGTGCTAGGGGGACTAGCGGGAGCTCAGAGACCCAGTACTTC. It translates to CSARGTSGSSETQYF.

The J gene is TRBJ1-3, the V gene TRBV7-3, with D possibly being TRBD1 (5 bases). The CDR3 consists of 15 residues. Germline assignment: CDR1 SGHTA and CDR2 FQGTGA. V was cut by 6 bases and J by 0 bases, with 12 bases left in between. CDR3 DNA: TGTGCCAGCAGACCGACAGTTAGCTCTGGAAACACCATATATTTT. It translates to CASRPTVSSGNTIYF.